Below are 26 T cell receptor beta chains sequenced from a single sample in a study of response to subunit inactivated influenza vaccine. TCRdb reprocessed the RT-PCR reads via MiXCR and lists one record per CDR3 protein. The sample gives about 540,000 distinct CDR3 sequences, less than 25% of which show up once; 2.5% to 3% is in the top ten. These data are also associated with another study on T cells expressing NK-cell markers. In that study: TCR beta cDNA was made by 5'RACE template switching with UMIs.

The material sequenced was CD4+ T cells sorted from PBMCs, taken 11 to 12 days after vaccination. All receptors come from a man aged 45-65 years who received an inactivated influenza vaccine.

The chain carries TRBV6-1 and TRBJ2-7, with TRBD2 identical over 12 bases. CDR1 and CDR2 from the germline V gene are MNHNS and SASEGT. The ends lost 8 bases at V and 2 bases at J; junction bases unmatched: 7. The CDR3 extends over 15 amino acids. In DNA, the CDR3 is TGTGCCAGCGGGCTAGCGGGAGGGCCCCCCTACGAGCAGTACTTC. The encoded protein is CASGLAGGPPYEQYF.

There are a few counts of this clonotype. J is TRBJ2-1 and V is TRBV11-2, with 9 positions matching TRBD1. Germline V lookup: CDR1 SGHAT, CDR2 FQNNGV. V shed 6 bases and J 8 bases; nucleotides not matched to a gene: 2. The CDR3 spans 12 residues. CDR3 DNA: TGTGCCAGCAGACAGGGGGCCTATGAGCAGTTCTTC. Translation: CASRQGAYEQFF.

The J gene is TRBJ1-1, the V gene TRBV18; the D is unclear. Germline assignment: CDR1 KGHSH and CDR2 LQKENI. CDR3 length equals 13 residues. Trimming pared 6 bases from V and 4 bases from J, leaving 12 bases between. For the CDR3, the DNA is TGTGCCAGCTCCCCCAATGGTTTCACTGAAGCTTTCTTT. As protein: CASSPNGFTEAFF.

J is TRBJ2-7 and V is TRBV7-2; possibly TRBD2 for D (6 bases). This CDR3 has 15 amino acids. Trimming pared 1 base from V and 0 bases from J, leaving 10 bases between. Per germline, CDR1 SGHTA and CDR2 FQGNSA. The CDR3 bases are TGTGCCAGCAGCTTAGGGAGGGTTTACTCCTACGAGCAGTACTTC. It is translated as CASSLGRVYSYEQYF.

The chain uses TRBV29-1 and TRBJ2-1; TRBD2 aligns across 11 bases. After removal of 4 bases from V and 2 bases from J, the junction contained 1 base not matched to a gene. CDR1 and CDR2 (germline): SQVTM, ANQGSEA. This CDR3 is 14 amino acids long. CDR3 sequence: CSVALAGAYNEQFF. CDR3 DNA sequence: TGCAGCGTTGCACTAGCGGGGGCCTACAATGAGCAGTTCTTC.

The V gene is TRBV20-1, the J gene TRBJ1-5; D may be TRBD1 (5 bases). The CDR3 has 13 amino acids. Germline V gene lookup returns CDR1 DFQATT and CDR2 SNEGSKA (reference sequence). V gave up 3 bases and J gave up 6 bases, with 12 bases separating them. The CDR3 bases are TGCAGTGCTAGGAGACTCCAGGGTCAGCCCCAGCATTTT. Translating gives CSARRLQGQPQHF.

This clonotype occurred a few times. The rearrangement joins TRBV12-3 or TRBV12-4 to TRBJ1-1, with D hard to call. The CDR3 is made up of 12 amino acids. V was pared by 6 bases and J by 3 bases, with 8 bases between. The CDR3 DNA reads TGTGCCAGCAGATCTCTTTACACTGAAGCTTTCTTT. Its protein product is CASRSLYTEAFF.

This clonotype has just a few counts. The chain combines TRBV11-2 with TRBJ1-1; D gene ambiguous. Trimming pared 3 bases from V and 7 bases from J, leaving 12 bases between. CDR1 and CDR2 from the germline V gene are SGHAT and FQNNGV. This CDR3 is 13 amino acids long. CDR3 amino acids: CASSFGERSEAFF. CDR3 DNA: TGTGCCAGCAGCTTCGGGGAACGCAGTGAAGCTTTCTTT.

The CDR3 bases are TGCGCCAGCAGCCCGCGGCTAGCGGGAGTTTCCAAAAACATTCAGTACTTC. Translated, it gives CASSPRLAGVSKNIQYF. The genes are TRBV5-1 and TRBJ2-4; TRBD2 matches at 10 bases. The V gene's germline CDR1 is SGHRS and CDR2 YFSETQ. V trimming: 4 bases; J trimming: 2 bases; junction bases outside the gene matches: 9. This CDR3 spans 17 amino acids.

The gene calls are TRBV12-3 or TRBV12-4 and TRBJ2-1; tentatively, D is TRBD1 or TRBD2 (5 bases each). This CDR3 is 14 amino acids long. The V end was cut by 6 bases, the J end by 4 bases, with 13 bases between. This CDR3 is CASRPRDRYNEQFF. CDR3 DNA sequence: TGTGCCAGCAGGCCCCGGGACCGTTACAATGAGCAGTTCTTC.

Many counts were recorded for this clonotype. V gene TRBV7-2 combines with J gene TRBJ2-1; 10 bases are a match to TRBD2. The CDR3 is 13 residues long. Trimming cost V 5 bases and J 9 bases; bases outside gene matches: 4. CDR1 is SGHTA and CDR2 is FQGNSA in the germline V gene. The CDR3 DNA is TGTGCCAGCAGCCCTCCTAGCGGGGGTGAGCAGTTCTTC. Translated, it gives CASSPPSGGEQFF.

V is TRBV7-2 and J is TRBJ2-1; D is unresolved. Germline V CDR1 and CDR2: SGHTA, FQGNSA. Trimming took 1 base from V and 9 from J, leaving 7 bases between them. The CDR3 loop spans 12 amino acids. CDR3 amino acids: CASSLETREQFF. The CDR3 coding sequence is TGTGCCAGCAGCTTAGAGACTCGTGAGCAGTTCTTC.

This clonotype turned up a few times. The chain is built from TRBV5-1 and TRBJ2-7, with 10 bases that match TRBD1. The J segment lost 3 bases and the V segment lost 0 bases, leaving 3 bases of the junction unmatched. Germline V CDR1 and CDR2: SGHRS, YFSETQ. The CDR3 has 15 residues. In DNA form, the CDR3 reads TGCGCCAGCAGCTTGGGGCGGACAGGGGGCTACGAGCAGTACTTC. Protein sequence: CASSLGRTGGYEQYF.

This clonotype was seen more than once but under ten times. The chain uses TRBV4-3 and TRBJ2-3; D may be TRBD2 (6 bases). Germline loops: CDR1 LGHNA, CDR2 YSLEER. The length of the CDR3 is 14 residues. Between the trimmed V and J ends, which lost 6 bases and 5 bases, there was a span of 15 bases. The DNA of the CDR3 is TGCGCCAGCAGTCCCGGCAGGCGGGGAGATACGCAGTATTTT. Its translation is CASSPGRRGDTQYF.

This chain uses TRBV28 with TRBJ2-5; D tentatively fits TRBD1 or TRBD2 (5 bases each). V was shortened by 5 bases and J by 5 bases, with 21 bases between the two germline ends. CDR3 length: 16 amino acids. From germline, CDR1 is MDHEN and CDR2 SYDVKM. The chain's CDR3 is CASSPWGLNLAETQYF. The CDR3 DNA reads as TGTGCCAGCAGTCCTTGGGGGTTAAATCTAGCTGAGACCCAGTACTTC.

Here the CDR3 reads CASSTSGTSGRNEQFF. The CDR3 DNA follows: TGTGCCAGCAGCACGTCCGGGACTAGCGGGAGGAATGAGCAGTTCTTC. The chain recombines TRBV7-2 with TRBJ2-1, with TRBD2 matching over 15 bases. The CDR3 totals 16 residues. Germline V gene data show CDR1 as SGHTA and CDR2 as FQGNSA. The V segment lost 5 bases and the J segment 7 bases; nucleotides outside the gene matches: 6.

This clonotype has more than one count but fewer than ten. The chain combines TRBV6-2 or TRBV6-3 with TRBJ2-7, with 11 bases aligning to TRBD2. Germline CDR1 is MNHEY and CDR2 is SVGEGT. This CDR3 region has 14 residues. The V and J ends lost 6 bases and 4 bases, in that order; junction bases with no gene match: 5. The CDR3 DNA follows: TGTGCCAGCAGGTCAACTAGCGGGAGATACGAGCAGTACTTC. Protein: CASRSTSGRYEQYF.

This clonotype has only a few counts. This chain connects TRBV5-1 to TRBJ2-7; TRBD1 aligns across 12 bases. V lost 4 bases, J lost 5 bases, and 4 bases stayed unmatched. Germline lookup yields CDR1 SGHRS and CDR2 YFSETQ. This CDR3 is built from 14 residues. This CDR3 is CASSGGTGGNEQYF. The CDR3 bases are TGCGCCAGCAGCGGTGGGACAGGGGGCAACGAGCAGTACTTC.

This clonotype was recorded a few times. The CDR3 protein is CASSMGTSGRNEQFF. The CDR3 DNA is TGTGCCAGCAGTATGGGGACTAGCGGAAGAAATGAGCAGTTCTTC. J is TRBJ2-1 and V is TRBV6-1; 11 nucleotides match TRBD2. The CDR3 contains 15 residues. With 5 bases clipped from V and 7 bases from J, the junction kept 7 bases outside the gene matches. Looked up from germline, CDR1 is MNHNS and CDR2 is SASEGT.

This clonotype was recorded a few times. This sequence joins TRBV29-1 and TRBJ2-2; maybe TRBD1 (5 bases). Germline CDR1 SQVTM, CDR2 ANQGSEA. The CDR3 runs to 15 residues. V gave up 6 bases and J gave up 4 bases, with 18 bases separating them. DNA of the CDR3: TGCAGCGTCCTTAATAGGGGCTCAAGCACCGGGGAGCTGTTTTTT. It codes for CSVLNRGSSTGELFF.

This clonotype was counted between two and nine times. The V call is TRBV29-1, the J call TRBJ2-7, with TRBD2 identical over 14 bases. After removal of 6 bases from V and 5 bases from J, the junction contained 6 bases not matched to a gene. Germline CDR1 and CDR2: SQVTM and ANQGSEA. The CDR3 runs to 14 residues. Written as DNA, the CDR3 is TGCAGCGTGAGACTAGCGGGAGGGCCCAACGAGCAGTACTTC. It translates to CSVRLAGGPNEQYF.

This clonotype was recorded a few times. The V call is TRBV18, the J call TRBJ1-4; D uncertain. The V and J ends lost 6 bases and 8 bases respectively, with 16 bases between them. The CDR3 loop spans 14 amino acids. The germline gives CDR1 KGHSH, CDR2 LQKENI. The DNA of the CDR3 is TGTGCCAGCTCGAACCGGACGCAGCGCGAAAAACTGTTTTTT. Translating gives CASSNRTQREKLFF.

This clonotype was seen only a few times. The gene calls are TRBV3-1 and TRBJ1-1; a weak D match, TRBD1 (6 bases). Germline V gene sequence: CDR1 LGHDT, CDR2 YNNKEL (reference sequence). The CDR3 has 15 residues. The germline V and J ends were trimmed by 4 bases and 5 bases, with 17 bases remaining between them. CDR3 sequence: CASSPESGVGTEAFF. CDR3 nucleotide sequence: TGTGCCAGCAGCCCGGAATCAGGGGTAGGGACTGAAGCTTTCTTT.

This clonotype was counted at least ten times. V usage is TRBV3-1 and J usage is TRBJ2-3; unclear D gene. The V end was cut by 1 base, the J end by 3 bases, with 14 bases between. This CDR3 spans 16 amino acids. CDR1 and CDR2 from the germline V gene are LGHDT and YNNKEL (reference sequence). The CDR3 coding sequence is TGTGCCAGCAGCCAAGGTCCGGGCCAATTAACAGATACGCAGTATTTT. Translation: CASSQGPGQLTDTQYF.

There are a few counts of this clonotype. The rearrangement links TRBV20-1 to TRBJ2-1; the match to TRBD2 covers 7 bases. The germline gives CDR1 DFQATT, CDR2 SNEGSKA (reference sequence). The CDR3 sequence is 15 residues long. Here the CDR3 DNA reads TGCAGCAGACTAGGAGCTAGCGGCTATCGGGATGAGCAGTTCTTC. This translates into CSRLGASGYRDEQFF.

V gene TRBV5-1 combines with J gene TRBJ2-5; D might be TRBD1 (5 bases). The V end was cut by 2 bases, the J end by 2 bases, with 10 bases between. The germline CDR1 and CDR2 sequences are SGHRS and YFSETQ. The CDR3 is made up of 14 amino acids. The DNA of the CDR3 is TGCGCCAGCAGCTTCAGGGCCTCGCAAGAGACCCAGTACTTC. The encoded protein is CASSFRASQETQYF.